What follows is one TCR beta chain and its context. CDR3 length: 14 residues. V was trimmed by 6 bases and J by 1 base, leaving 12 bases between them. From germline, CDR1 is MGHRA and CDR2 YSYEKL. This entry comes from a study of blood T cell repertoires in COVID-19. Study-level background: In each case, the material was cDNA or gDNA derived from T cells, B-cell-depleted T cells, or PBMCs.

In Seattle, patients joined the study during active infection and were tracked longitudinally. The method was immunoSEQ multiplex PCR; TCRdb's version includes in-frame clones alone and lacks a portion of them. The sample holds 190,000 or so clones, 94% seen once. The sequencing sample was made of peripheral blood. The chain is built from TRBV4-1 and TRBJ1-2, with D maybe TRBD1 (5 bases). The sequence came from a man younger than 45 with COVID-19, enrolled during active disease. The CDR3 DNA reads TGCGCCAGCAGTACAACCGGGGGTAACTATGGCTACACCTTC. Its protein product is CASSTTGGNYGYTF.